This T cell receptor beta chain appears in the sequencing data of a study of blood T cell repertoires in COVID-19. Study-level information: Donors in the United States, Italy and Spain gave samples during acute or convalescent COVID-19. T cells, B-cell-depleted T cells, or PBMCs supplied cDNA or gDNA.

Patients in Seattle were enrolled during active infection, then followed longitudinally. Germline V gene data show CDR1 as SEHNR and CDR2 as FQNEAQ (reference sequence). The CDR3 runs 15 residues. V gave up 5 bases and J gave up 9 bases; unmatched junction bases: 10. Original analysis: Quantification of nucleated cells was approximated via reference gene primer amplification. Using immunoSEQ multiplex PCR, the repertoire was profiled, and TCRdb retains in-frame clones only, with some absent. The DNA gave D and trimming, while V, J and clone size come from that table. The table has over 150,000 clones, more than 80% seen once.

Material: peripheral blood. This receptor was obtained from a woman aged 80 or over with COVID-19, enrolled during active disease. The rearrangement joins TRBV7-9 to TRBJ2-3; TRBD1 matches 11 bases. In nucleotides, the CDR3 is TGTGCCAGCAGCACAGGACAGGGGGCGCTGGACACGCAGTATTTT. It encodes CASSTGQGALDTQYF.